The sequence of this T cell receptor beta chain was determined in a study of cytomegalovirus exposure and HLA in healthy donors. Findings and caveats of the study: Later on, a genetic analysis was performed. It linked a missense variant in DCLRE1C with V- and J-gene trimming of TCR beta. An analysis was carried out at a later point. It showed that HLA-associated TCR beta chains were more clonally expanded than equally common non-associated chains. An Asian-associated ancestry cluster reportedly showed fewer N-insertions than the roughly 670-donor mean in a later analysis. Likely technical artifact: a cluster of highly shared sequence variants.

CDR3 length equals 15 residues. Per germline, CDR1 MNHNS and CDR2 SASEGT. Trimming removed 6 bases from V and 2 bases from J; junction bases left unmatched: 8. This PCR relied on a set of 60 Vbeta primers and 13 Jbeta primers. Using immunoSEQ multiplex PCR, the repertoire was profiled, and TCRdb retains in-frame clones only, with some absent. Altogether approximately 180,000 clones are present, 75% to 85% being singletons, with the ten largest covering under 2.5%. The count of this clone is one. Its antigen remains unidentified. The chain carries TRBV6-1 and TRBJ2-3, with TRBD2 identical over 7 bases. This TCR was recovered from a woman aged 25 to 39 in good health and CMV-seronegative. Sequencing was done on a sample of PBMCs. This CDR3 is CASSPPGLFTDTQYF. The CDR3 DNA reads TGTGCCAGCAGCCCTCCGGGACTATTCACAGATACGCAGTATTTT.